The clone carrying this T cell receptor beta chain was recorded at least ten times. This record comes from a study of T-cell reconstitution after alpha-beta-depleted transplantation in children. Preparation of the TCRbeta library involved a method that used unique molecular identifiers. TCRdb ran MiXCR on the PCR reads and lists one entry per CDR3 protein. The sample holds about 410,000 distinct CDR3 sequences; about a fifth are singletons and the top ten take approximately 3.9%. The CDR3 contains 15 residues. V shed 7 bases and J 3 bases; nucleotides not matched to a gene: 10. Germline CDR1 and CDR2: MDHEN and SYDVKM.

The receptor was derived from a human donor who donated a stem cell graft to a child with acute myeloid leukemia. The specimen was PBMCs from the stem cell graft donor, collected from the stem cell graft. This chain connects TRBV28 to TRBJ2-7; 9 bases fit TRBD2. This CDR3 reads CASKGVGSGSYEQYF. In DNA form, the CDR3 reads TGTGCCAGCAAAGGGGTAGGTAGCGGGAGCTACGAGCAGTACTTC.